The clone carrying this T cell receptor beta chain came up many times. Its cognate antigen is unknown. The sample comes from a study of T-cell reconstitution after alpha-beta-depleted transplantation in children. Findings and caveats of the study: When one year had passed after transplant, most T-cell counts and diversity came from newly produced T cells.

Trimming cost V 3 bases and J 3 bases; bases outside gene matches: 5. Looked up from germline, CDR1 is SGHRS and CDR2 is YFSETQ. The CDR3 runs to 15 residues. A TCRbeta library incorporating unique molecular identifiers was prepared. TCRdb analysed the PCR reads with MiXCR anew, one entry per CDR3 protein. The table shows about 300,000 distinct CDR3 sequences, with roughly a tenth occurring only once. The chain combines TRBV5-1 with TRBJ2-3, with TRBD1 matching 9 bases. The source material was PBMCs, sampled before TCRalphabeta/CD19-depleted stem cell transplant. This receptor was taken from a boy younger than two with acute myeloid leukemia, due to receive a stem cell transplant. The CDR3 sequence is CASSWGQGVTDTQYF. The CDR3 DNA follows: TGCGCCAGCAGCTGGGGACAGGGTGTAACAGATACGCAGTATTTT.